Each of the 32 T cell receptor beta chains below was sequenced from the same sample in a study of CD8+CD57+ T cells in acquired aplastic anemia. Genomic DNA served as template for TCR beta VDJ and CDR3 profiling. TCRdb re-called the reads through MiXCR, storing one row per CDR3 protein. Among under 200,000 distinct CDR3 sequences, 64% were seen once, and the ten largest hold 46%. Sequencing was carried out using sorted CD4+, CD8+, or CD8+CD57+ T cells (not recorded which) from PBMCs. The receptors originated from a human donor with severe aplastic anemia or a healthy control (not recorded which).

This clonotype was recorded at least ten times. The chain carries TRBV14 and TRBJ2-7, with D uncertain. The CDR3 consists of 14 residues. Per germline, CDR1 SGHDN and CDR2 FVKESK. V was clipped by 1 base and J by 3 bases, with 10 bases between them. CDR3 region: CASSQGSVVYEQYF. As DNA, the CDR3 is TGTGCCAGCAGCCAAGGTTCAGTGGTCTACGAGCAGTACTTC. The full variable domain, in which reference TRBV14 and TRBJ2-7 provide the parts outside the CDR3, is EAGVTQFPSHSVIEKGQTVTLRCDPISGHDNLYWYRRVMGKEIKFLLHFVKESKQDESGMPNNRFLAERTGGTYSTLKVQPAELEDSGVYFCASSQGSVVYEQYFGPGTRLTVT.

V gene TRBV7-9 combines with J gene TRBJ2-5, with 7 nucleotides matching TRBD1. V was clipped by 5 bases and J by 4 bases; unmatched bases: 4. The germline gives CDR1 SEHNR, CDR2 FQNEAQ (reference sequence). The CDR3 runs to 13 residues. The CDR3 bases are TGTGCCAGCAGCCCGGACAGGAGAGAGACCCAGTACTTC. Translating it yields CASSPDRRETQYF.

The chain combines TRBV2 with TRBJ1-6; TRBD1 is a possible D gene (6 bases). V lost 5 bases and J lost 9, with 17 bases in between. CDR1 and CDR2 (germline): SNHLY, FYNNEI. The CDR3 length is 15 residues. The DNA for the CDR3 is TGTGCCAGCAGTTTTAGCGGGGGGGCGGCTTCACCCCTCCACTTT. Translated: CASSFSGGAASPLHF. Using reference TRBV2 and TRBJ1-6 for the parts outside the CDR3, the full variable domain is EPEVTQTPSHQVTQMGQEVILRCVPISNHLYFYWYRQILGQKVEFLVSFYNNEISEKSEIFDDQFSVERPDGSNFTLKIRSTKLEDSAMYFCASSFSGGAASPLHFGNGTRLTVT.

The chain carries TRBV19 and TRBJ1-5; TRBD1 is a possible D gene (6 bases). CDR1 and CDR2 from the germline V gene are LNHDA and SQIVND (reference sequence). CDR3 length: 14 residues. V lost 3 bases to trimming and J lost 7 bases, with 13 bases between them. CDR3 amino acids: CASSIGTPKQPQHF. As DNA, the CDR3 is TGTGCCAGTAGTATCGGGACACCGAAACAGCCCCAGCATTTT. The full variable domain, rest sourced from reference TRBV19 and TRBJ1-5, is DGGITQSPKYLFRKEGQNVTLSCEQNLNHDAMYWYRQDPGQGLRLIYYSQIVNDFQKGDIAEGYSVSREKKESFPLTVTSAQKNPTAFYLCASSIGTPKQPQHFGDGTRLSIL.

The V and J genes are TRBV20-1 and TRBJ1-5; 7 nucleotides line up with TRBD1. Germline V CDR1 and CDR2: DFQATT, SNEGSKA (reference sequence). This CDR3 contains 14 residues. V trimming: 6 bases; J trimming: 6 bases; junction bases outside the gene matches: 11. This CDR3 reads CSAPDRDVSQPQHF. The CDR3 nucleotides read TGCAGTGCCCCAGACAGGGATGTCAGTCAGCCCCAGCATTTT.

CDR3 sequence: CASSLTGRYGYTF. As DNA, the CDR3 is TGTGCCAGCAGTTTGACAGGGAGGTATGGCTACACCTTC. The chain employs TRBV12-3 or TRBV12-4 and TRBJ1-2; 7 nucleotides line up with TRBD1. V lost 3 bases to trimming and J lost 5 bases; unmatched junction nucleotides: 3. The CDR3 has 13 amino acids.

This chain uses TRBV29-1 with TRBJ1-2, with TRBD1 as a possible D gene (6 bases). The V gene's germline CDR1 is SQVTM and CDR2 ANQGSEA. Deletions cut 4 bases from V and 4 bases from J, with 10 bases between. CDR3 length: 12 residues. The CDR3 sequence is CSVAGASYGYTF. The CDR3 bases are TGCAGCGTTGCGGGGGCGAGCTATGGCTACACCTTC.

Ten or more counts support this clonotype. The genes are TRBV5-1 and TRBJ1-1; 10 positions match TRBD1. Germline trimming cut 8 bases from V and 6 bases from J; bases unmatched to any gene: 7. Per germline, CDR1 SGHRS and CDR2 YFSETQ. The CDR3 consists of 13 residues. The CDR3 DNA reads as TGCGCCAGTGGGGACAGGGGTTTAGCTGAAGCTTTCTTT. It is translated as CASGDRGLAEAFF.

As regards this clonotype: It may be a read error: a sequence one base away is much more abundant. V usage is TRBV5-5 and J usage is TRBJ2-1; D is ambiguous. Germline V gene lookup returns CDR1 SGHKS and CDR2 YYEKEE (reference sequence). This CDR3 has 10 amino acids. CDR3 loop: CASISNEQSF. The CDR3 coding sequence is TGTGCCAGCATTAGTAATGAGCAGTCCTTC. Combining the CDR3 with reference TRBV5-5 and TRBJ2-1 gives the whole variable domain DAGVTQSPTHLIKTRGQQVTLRCSPISGHKSVSWYQQVLGQGPQFIFQYYEKEERGRGNFPDRFSARQFPNYSSELNVNALLLGDSALYLCASISNEQSFGPGTRLTVL.

This rearrangement joins TRBV7-3 to TRBJ2-1; D gene uncertain. In germline, CDR1 is SGHTA, CDR2 FQGTGA. The ends were cut back, 1 base at V and 12 bases at J, with 13 bases in the middle. The CDR3 has 13 residues. CDR3 sequence (DNA): TGTGCCAGCAGCTTAAAGGGCACAGATACGCAGTTCTTC. It codes for CASSLKGTDTQFF.

This clonotype was counted many times. The chain is built from TRBV12-3 or TRBV12-4 and TRBJ1-1, with D unresolved. This CDR3 has 14 residues. The V and J ends lost 1 base and 6 bases respectively, with 12 bases between them. CDR3 sequence reads: CASSLGGSLAEAFF. CDR3 nucleotide sequence: TGTGCCAGCAGTTTAGGCGGCAGTCTCGCTGAAGCTTTCTTT.

The J gene is TRBJ1-4, the V gene TRBV7-9; possibly TRBD1 for D (6 bases). This CDR3 comprises 17 residues. Trimming cost V 5 bases and J 6 bases, with 22 bases left between them. The germline V gene has CDR1 SEHNR and CDR2 FQNEAQ (reference sequence). The CDR3 sequence: CASSDLGGRRLDEKLFF. The CDR3 coding sequence is TGTGCCAGCAGCGATCTTGGGGGCAGGAGATTAGATGAAAAACTGTTTTTT.

The chain uses TRBV10-3 and TRBJ2-3; D gene unclear. CDR3 length equals 14 residues. CDR1 and CDR2 from the germline V gene are ENHRY and SYGVKD. Trimming took 3 bases from V and 6 from J, leaving 13 bases between them. The CDR3 reads CAISEGREYDTQYF. CDR3 bases: TGTGCCATCAGTGAAGGCAGAGAGTACGATACGCAGTATTTT.

This clonotype came up many times. J is TRBJ1-2 and V is TRBV9; D is possibly TRBD1 (6 bases). The CDR3 consists of 16 residues. Germline assignment: CDR1 SGDLS and CDR2 YYNGEE. V dropped 3 bases and J dropped 7 bases, with 22 bases sitting between them. CDR3 coding DNA: TGTGCCAGCAGCGGGGGGGTGGAGGGGGGGTTTTCTGGCTACACCTTC. It codes for CASSGGVEGGFSGYTF.

This clonotype has ten or more counts. V usage is TRBV6-5 and J usage is TRBJ2-7; 10 nucleotides agree with TRBD1. This CDR3 contains 11 residues. Trimming cost V 8 bases and J 5 bases; bases outside gene matches: 0. Germline CDR1 is MNHEY and CDR2 is SVGAGI. The CDR3 DNA reads as TGTGCCAGCGGGACAGGGGACGAGCAGTACTTC. Translation gives CASGTGDEQYF.

This clonotype was counted many times. The chain has TRBV7-9 and TRBJ2-2; D is unresolved. Germline lookup yields CDR1 SEHNR and CDR2 FQNEAQ (reference sequence). V gave up 7 bases and J gave up 4 bases, with 16 bases separating them. CDR3 length equals 15 residues. The CDR3 coding sequence is TGTGCCAGCACTCAACCCGTGGGATCCACCGGGGAGCTGTTTTTT. Encoded protein: CASTQPVGSTGELFF.

The rearrangement uses TRBV9 and TRBJ1-2; 9 positions match TRBD1. The CDR3 consists of 17 residues. The trim removed 3 bases at V and 4 bases at J, leaving 13 bases unmatched. The germline V gene has CDR1 SGDLS and CDR2 YYNGEE. CDR3 DNA: TGTGCCAGCAGCGGATGGACAGGGGAGTGGGTAGGCTATGGCTACACCTTC. It is translated as CASSGWTGEWVGYGYTF.

This chain joins TRBV7-2 and TRBJ1-1; D is uncertain. V lost 1 base and J lost 7, with 13 bases in between. The CDR3 runs to 14 residues. From germline, CDR1 is SGHTA and CDR2 FQGNSA. CDR3 bases: TGTGCCAGCAGCTTAGTTGGGCGGGTGAGTGAAGCTTTCTTT. Translated, it gives CASSLVGRVSEAFF.

The chain combines TRBV7-9 with TRBJ2-2; TRBD1 matches at 10 bases. V was clipped by 3 bases and J by 4 bases; unmatched bases: 5. This CDR3 has 16 amino acids. Germline CDR1 and CDR2: SEHNR and FQNEAQ (reference sequence). The DNA of the CDR3 is TGTGCCAGCAGCTTCCCCAGGGACAGGGGCACCGGGGAGCTGTTTTTT. Residues: CASSFPRDRGTGELFF.

This clonotype came up many times. J is TRBJ2-7 and V is TRBV27; the D gene could be TRBD1 or TRBD2 (5 bases each). Between the trimmed V and J ends, which lost 5 bases and 3 bases, there was a span of 8 bases. CDR3 length: 12 residues. Germline lookup yields CDR1 MNHEY and CDR2 SMNVEV (reference sequence). Here the CDR3 reads CASSNGGYEQYF. CDR3 nucleotides: TGTGCCAGCAGTAATGGGGGCTACGAGCAGTACTTC.

Points on this clonotype: A junction boundary mismatches the germline segment, possibly from a read error. This chain links TRBV6-1 with TRBJ2-2; maybe TRBD2 (6 bases). The CDR3 consists of 16 residues. Germline CDR1 and CDR2: MNHNS and SASEGT. CDR3 loop: CAISVNRDFQTGELFF. In DNA, the CDR3 is TGTGCCATCAGTGTGAACCGGGACTTCCAAACCGGGGAGCTGTTTTTT.

The rearrangement joins TRBV19 to TRBJ1-6; D remains ambiguous. Germline lookup yields CDR1 LNHDA and CDR2 SQIVND (reference sequence). This CDR3 contains 15 residues. Trimming removed 0 bases at V and 5 bases at J, with 8 bases between. This chain's CDR3 is CASSIEGGDNSPLHF. CDR3 bases: TGTGCCAGTAGTATAGAGGGCGGGGATAATTCACCCCTCCACTTT.

J is TRBJ1-1 and V is TRBV7-9; 8 bases align to TRBD1. The CDR3 runs to 12 residues. Germline lookup yields CDR1 SEHNR and CDR2 FQNEAQ (reference sequence). Trimming removed 5 bases from V and 8 bases from J; junction bases left unmatched: 4. The CDR3: CASSPGQGEAFF. CDR3 sequence (DNA): TGTGCCAGCAGCCCAGGACAGGGAGAAGCTTTCTTT.

This clonotype has only a few counts. This CDR3 reads CASVSDQYQETQYF. The CDR3 bases are TGTGCTAGTGTTAGCGACCAGTACCAAGAGACCCAGTACTTC. This chain connects TRBV12-3 or TRBV12-4 to TRBJ2-5, with D possibly TRBD2 on 5 matching bases. The CDR3 has 14 residues.

The V call is TRBV10-3, the J call TRBJ1-1, with a tentative D call TRBD1 (5 bases). V was clipped by 2 bases and J by 5 bases, with 12 bases between them. The germline V gene encodes CDR1 ENHRY and CDR2 SYGVKD. CDR3 length equals 14 residues. The CDR3 is CAISEPFEGTEAFF. In nucleotides, the CDR3 is TGTGCCATCAGTGAGCCATTCGAGGGGACTGAAGCTTTCTTT.

There are a few counts of this clonotype. The J gene is TRBJ1-6, the V gene TRBV12-5, with TRBD1 matching over 7 bases. Germline V lookup: CDR1 LGHNT, CDR2 FRNRAP. This CDR3 has 13 residues. CDR3: CASRDSYNSPLHF. In nucleotides, the CDR3 is TGTGCCAGCAGGGACAGTTATAATTCACCCCTCCACTTT.

The chain joins TRBV29-1 to TRBJ1-2, with 12 bases identical to TRBD1. There are 14 residues in the CDR3. V shed 8 bases, J shed 6 bases, and the junction held 10 bases outside the gene matches. The V gene's germline CDR1 is SQVTM and CDR2 ANQGSEA. The CDR3: CSSNSGQGADGYTF. The CDR3 DNA is TGCAGCTCGAATTCGGGACAGGGGGCGGATGGCTACACCTTC.

The chain joins TRBV6-2 or TRBV6-3 to TRBJ2-1, with D possibly called TRBD1 or TRBD2 (6 bases each). Germline CDR1 reads MNHEY; CDR2 reads SVGEGT. This CDR3 comprises 17 residues. The V end lost 6 bases, the J end lost 7 bases, and 25 bases lay between the germline ends. DNA of the CDR3: TGTGCCAGCAGCCAGCGGGTCGAGCGGACAGTTATAAATGAGCAGTTCTTC. Its protein product is CASSQRVERTVINEQFF.

The chain has TRBV10-2 and TRBJ1-2, with D unresolved. The germline V gene has CDR1 WSHSY and CDR2 SAAADI. This CDR3 spans 10 amino acids. The V end was cut by 8 bases, the J end by 8 bases, with 9 bases between. The CDR3 DNA sequence: TGCGCCAGCGGCGGAGGGGGCTACACCTTC. Its protein product is CASGGGGYTF.

The rearrangement links TRBV20-1 to TRBJ2-1; no firm D call. CDR3 length: 14 residues. V was shortened by 7 bases and J by 0 bases, with 13 bases between the two germline ends. The V gene's germline CDR1 is DFQATT and CDR2 SNEGSKA (reference sequence). The CDR3 coding sequence is TGCAGTGGGCAGCGTGGACCCTCCTACAATGAGCAGTTCTTC. Amino acids: CSGQRGPSYNEQFF.

This clonotype was observed many times. The chain has TRBV6-5 and TRBJ2-1, with D perhaps being TRBD1 or TRBD2 (6 bases each). Germline CDR1 reads MNHEY; CDR2 reads SVGAGI. The CDR3 loop spans 15 amino acids. The ends were cut back, 5 bases at V and 5 bases at J, with 16 bases in the middle. The CDR3 is CASSALAGGHNEQFF. As DNA, the CDR3 is TGTGCCAGCAGTGCTCTAGCCGGGGGCCACAATGAGCAGTTCTTC.

V is TRBV10-3 and J is TRBJ2-1; 9 nucleotides agree with TRBD1. The CDR3 has 16 residues. J lost 6 bases, V lost 7 bases, and 13 bases had no gene match. Germline CDR1 and CDR2: ENHRY and SYGVKD. The CDR3 here is CAITWDRTGEVNEQFF. DNA of the CDR3: TGTGCCATCACTTGGGACCGGACAGGGGAGGTCAATGAGCAGTTCTTC.